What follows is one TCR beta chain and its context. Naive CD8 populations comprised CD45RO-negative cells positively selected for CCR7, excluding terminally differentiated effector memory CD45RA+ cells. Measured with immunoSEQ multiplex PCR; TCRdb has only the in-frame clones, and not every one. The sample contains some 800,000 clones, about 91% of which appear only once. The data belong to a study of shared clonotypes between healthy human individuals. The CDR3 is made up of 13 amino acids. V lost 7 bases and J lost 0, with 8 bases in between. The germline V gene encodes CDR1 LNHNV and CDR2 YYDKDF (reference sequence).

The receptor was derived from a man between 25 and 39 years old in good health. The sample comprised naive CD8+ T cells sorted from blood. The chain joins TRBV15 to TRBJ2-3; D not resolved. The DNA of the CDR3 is TGTGCCACCATAAATTCTAGCACAGATACGCAGTATTTT. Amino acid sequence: CATINSSTDTQYF.